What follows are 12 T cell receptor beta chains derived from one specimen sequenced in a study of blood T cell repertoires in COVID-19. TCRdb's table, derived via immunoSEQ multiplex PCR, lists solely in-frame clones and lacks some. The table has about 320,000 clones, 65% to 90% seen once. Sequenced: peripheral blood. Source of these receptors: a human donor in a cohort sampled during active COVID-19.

Here the CDR3 DNA reads TGTGCCAGCAGCTTGGATGGTGAACCACTAAACTATGGCTACACCTTC. Protein product: CASSLDGEPLNYGYTF. V is TRBV5-4 and J is TRBJ1-2; D gene unclear. This CDR3 comprises 16 residues. The V end was cut by 0 bases, the J end by 2 bases, with 14 bases between. Germline V gene data show CDR1 as SGHNT and CDR2 as YYREEE (reference sequence).

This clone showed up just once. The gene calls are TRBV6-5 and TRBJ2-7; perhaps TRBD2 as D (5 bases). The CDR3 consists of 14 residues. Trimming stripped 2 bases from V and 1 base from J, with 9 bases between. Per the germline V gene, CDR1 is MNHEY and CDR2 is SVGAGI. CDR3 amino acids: CASSYGLLSYEQYF. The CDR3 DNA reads TGTGCCAGCAGTTACGGACTTTTATCCTACGAGCAGTACTTC.

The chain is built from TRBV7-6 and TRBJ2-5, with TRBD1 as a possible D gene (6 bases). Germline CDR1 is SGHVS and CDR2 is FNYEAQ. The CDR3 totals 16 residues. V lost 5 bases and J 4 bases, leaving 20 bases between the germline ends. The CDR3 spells CASSRGLRGKLETQYF. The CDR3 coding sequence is TGTGCCAGCAGCAGGGGCCTGAGGGGGAAACTAGAGACCCAGTACTTC.

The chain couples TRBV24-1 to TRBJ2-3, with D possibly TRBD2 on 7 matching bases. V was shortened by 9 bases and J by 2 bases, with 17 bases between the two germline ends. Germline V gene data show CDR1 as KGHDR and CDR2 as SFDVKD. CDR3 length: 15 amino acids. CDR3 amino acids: CATGGGHTFTDTQYF. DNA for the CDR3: TGTGCCACCGGGGGGGGACACACCTTCACAGATACGCAGTATTTT.

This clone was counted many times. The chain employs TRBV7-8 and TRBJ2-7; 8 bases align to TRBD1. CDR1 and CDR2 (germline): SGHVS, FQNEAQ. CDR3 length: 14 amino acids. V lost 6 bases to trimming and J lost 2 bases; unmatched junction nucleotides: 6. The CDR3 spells CASRPRQGTYEQYF. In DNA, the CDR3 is TGTGCCAGCAGACCGAGACAGGGGACCTACGAGCAGTACTTC.

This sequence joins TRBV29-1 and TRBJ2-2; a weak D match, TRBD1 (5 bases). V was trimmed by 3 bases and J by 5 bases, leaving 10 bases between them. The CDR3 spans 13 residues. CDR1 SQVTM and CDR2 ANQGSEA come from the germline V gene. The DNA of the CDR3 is TGCAGCGTTGACAGGGTGGGAACCGGGGAGCTGTTTTTT. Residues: CSVDRVGTGELFF.

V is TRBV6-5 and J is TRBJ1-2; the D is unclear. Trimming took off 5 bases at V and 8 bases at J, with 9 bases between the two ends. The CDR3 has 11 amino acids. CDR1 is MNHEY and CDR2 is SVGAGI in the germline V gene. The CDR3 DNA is TGTGCCAGCAGTCGTGAGACAGGCTACACCTTC. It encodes CASSRETGYTF.

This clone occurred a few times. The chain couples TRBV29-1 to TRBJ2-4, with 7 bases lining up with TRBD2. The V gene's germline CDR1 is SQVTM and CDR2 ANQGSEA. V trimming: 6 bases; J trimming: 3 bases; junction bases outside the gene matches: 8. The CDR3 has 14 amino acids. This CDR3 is CSVSRGVGKNIQYF. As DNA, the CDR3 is TGCAGCGTGTCCCGGGGGGTCGGCAAAAACATTCAGTACTTC.

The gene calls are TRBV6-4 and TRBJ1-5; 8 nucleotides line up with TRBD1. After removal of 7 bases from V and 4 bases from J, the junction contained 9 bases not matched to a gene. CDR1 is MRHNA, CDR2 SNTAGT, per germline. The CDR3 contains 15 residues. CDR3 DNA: TGTGCCAGCAACCACCAGGGGGCGGTAAATCAGCCCCAGCATTTT. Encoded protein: CASNHQGAVNQPQHF.

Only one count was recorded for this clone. The CDR3 spells CASLPGGTNYGYTF. The CDR3 bases are TGCGCCAGCTTACCAGGGGGGACTAACTATGGCTACACCTTC. This rearrangement joins TRBV5-1 to TRBJ1-2; 7 positions match TRBD1. This CDR3 has 14 residues. The V gene's germline CDR1 is SGHRS and CDR2 YFSETQ. Trimming cost V 7 bases and J 0 bases; bases outside gene matches: 6. The complete variable domain, with remaining parts taken from reference TRBV5-1 and TRBJ1-2, reads KAGVTQTPRYLIKTRGQQVTLSCSPISGHRSVSWYQQTPGQGLQFLFEYFSETQRNKGNFPGRFSGRQFSNSRSEMNVSTLELGDSALYLCASLPGGTNYGYTFGSGTRLTVV.

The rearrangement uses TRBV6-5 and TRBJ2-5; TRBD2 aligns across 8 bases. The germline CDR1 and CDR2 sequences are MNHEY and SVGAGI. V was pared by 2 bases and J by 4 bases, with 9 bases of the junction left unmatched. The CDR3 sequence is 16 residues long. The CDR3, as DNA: TGTGCCAGCAGTTACCGGGGTAGCGGGGTTCGAGAGACCCAGTACTTC. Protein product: CASSYRGSGVRETQYF.

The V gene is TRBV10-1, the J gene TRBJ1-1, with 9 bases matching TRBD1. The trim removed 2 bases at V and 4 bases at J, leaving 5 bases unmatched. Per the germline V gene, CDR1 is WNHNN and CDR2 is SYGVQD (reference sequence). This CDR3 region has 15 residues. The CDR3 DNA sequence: TGCGCCAGCAGTGAGCTAGGACAGGGGACCACTGAAGCTTTCTTT. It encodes CASSELGQGTTEAFF.